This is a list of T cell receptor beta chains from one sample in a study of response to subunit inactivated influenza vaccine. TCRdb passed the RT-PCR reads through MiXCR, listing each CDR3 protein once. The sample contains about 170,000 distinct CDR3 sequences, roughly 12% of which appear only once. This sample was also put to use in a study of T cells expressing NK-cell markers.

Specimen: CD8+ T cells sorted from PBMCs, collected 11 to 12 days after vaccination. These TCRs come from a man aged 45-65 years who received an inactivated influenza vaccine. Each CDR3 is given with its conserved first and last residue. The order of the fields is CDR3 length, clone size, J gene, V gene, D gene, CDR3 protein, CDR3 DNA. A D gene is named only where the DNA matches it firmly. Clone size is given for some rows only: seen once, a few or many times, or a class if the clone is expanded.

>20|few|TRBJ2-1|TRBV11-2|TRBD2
CASSTPGTSGGLSSYNEQFF
TGTGCCAGCAGCACCCCCGGGACTAGCGGGGGCCTAAGCTCCTACAATGAGCAGTTCTTC
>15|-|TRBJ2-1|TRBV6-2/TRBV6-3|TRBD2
CASSRGLAGPNEQFF
TGTGCCAGCAGTCGGGGACTAGCGGGACCCAATGAGCAGTTCTTC
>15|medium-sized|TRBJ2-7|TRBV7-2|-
CASSLIGLVAYEQYF
TGTGCCAGCAGCTTAATCGGGCTAGTCGCCTACGAGCAGTACTTC
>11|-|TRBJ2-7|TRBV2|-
CASSGPSEQYF
TGTGCCAGCAGTGGACCGTCCGAGCAGTACTTC
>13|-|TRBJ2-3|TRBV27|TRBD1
CASQGVGTDTQYF
TGTGCCAGCCAGGGGGTGGGCACAGATACGCAGTATTTT
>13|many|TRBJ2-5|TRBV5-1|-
CASSLSSQETQYF
TGCGCCAGCAGCTTGTCATCCCAAGAGACCCAGTACTTC
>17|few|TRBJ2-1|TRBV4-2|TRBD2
CASSQPSLAGVYNEQFF
TGTGCCAGCAGCCAACCTAGTCTAGCGGGAGTTTACAATGAGCAGTTCTTC
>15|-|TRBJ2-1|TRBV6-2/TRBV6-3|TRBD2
CASTGLAGELYEQFF
TGTGCCAGCACCGGACTAGCGGGGGAGCTTTATGAGCAGTTCTTC
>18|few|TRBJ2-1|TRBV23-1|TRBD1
CASSAIWTGQSSYNEQFF
TGCGCCAGCAGTGCAATATGGACAGGCCAGAGCTCCTACAATGAGCAGTTCTTC
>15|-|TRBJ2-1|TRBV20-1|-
CSAGTSLGAYNEQFF
TGCAGTGCCGGGACTTCCCTTGGGGCCTACAATGAGCAGTTCTTC
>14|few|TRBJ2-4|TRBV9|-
CASSSGGAKNIQYF
TGTGCCAGCAGCAGTGGTGGAGCCAAAAACATTCAGTACTTC
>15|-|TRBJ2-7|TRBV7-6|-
CASSLQIGDSYEQYF
TGTGCCAGCAGCCTCCAGATTGGGGACTCCTACGAGCAGTACTTC
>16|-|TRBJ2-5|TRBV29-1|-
CSVVDLEGRERETQYF
TGCAGCGTTGTTGACTTGGAGGGCAGGGAGCGGGAGACCCAGTACTTC
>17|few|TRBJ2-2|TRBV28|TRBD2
CASSSTSGRAWTGELFF
TGTGCCAGCAGTTCGACTAGCGGGAGGGCCTGGACCGGGGAGCTGTTTTTT
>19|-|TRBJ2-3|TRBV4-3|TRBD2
CASSQGGSGGGTSTDTQYF
TGCGCCAGCAGCCAAGGAGGGAGCGGGGGGGGGACTAGCACAGATACGCAGTATTTT
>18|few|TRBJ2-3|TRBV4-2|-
CASSHAPLAASSTDTQYF
TGTGCCAGCAGCCACGCCCCCTTAGCCGCGTCTAGCACAGATACGCAGTATTTT
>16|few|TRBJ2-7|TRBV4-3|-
CASSQGPTSRSYEQYF
TGCGCCAGCAGCCAAGGACCTACTAGTAGGTCCTACGAGCAGTACTTC
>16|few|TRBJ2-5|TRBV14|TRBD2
CASSQAAGVLQETQYF
TGTGCCAGCAGCCAAGCGGCGGGGGTCCTCCAAGAGACCCAGTACTTC
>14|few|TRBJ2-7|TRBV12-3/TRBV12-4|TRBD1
CASRPGQGLREQYF
TGTGCCAGCAGACCCGGACAGGGGTTACGCGAGCAGTACTTC
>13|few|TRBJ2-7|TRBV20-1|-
CSARGREKNEQYF
TGCAGTGCTAGAGGCAGAGAAAAGAACGAGCAGTACTTC
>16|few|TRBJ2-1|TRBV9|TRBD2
CASSTGLATTYNEQFF
TGTGCCAGCAGCACGGGACTAGCGACCACCTACAATGAGCAGTTCTTC
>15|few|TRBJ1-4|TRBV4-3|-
CASSQEGQTSEKLFF
TGCGCCAGCAGCCAAGAGGGACAAACTAGTGAAAAACTGTTTTTT